The present TCR beta chain was sequenced within a study of T cells in Graves' hyperthyroidism and ophthalmopathy. This clonotype came up many times. TCR beta CDR3 sequences were amplified from RNA transcripts. HTBI primers drove first-round RT-PCR of the TCR CDR3. Each CDR3 protein gets one entry after TCRdb re-called the multiplex PCR reads with MiXCR. Here the sample spans nearly 600,000 distinct CDR3 sequences, 12% to 15% being singletons. Active moderate-to-severe ophthalmopathy, Clinical Activity Score at least 3, NOSPECS at least 4, under 3 months' duration. Germline V CDR1 and CDR2: MNHNS, SASEGT. This CDR3 is built from 14 residues. V lost 2 bases and J 2 bases, leaving 9 bases between the germline ends.

J is TRBJ1-1 and V is TRBV6-1, with unresolved D. This receptor was taken from a woman aged 18-35 years with Graves' ophthalmopathy. The specimen sequenced was blood. In nucleotides, the CDR3 is TGTGCCAGCAGTGAAAGAGGTGACAACACTGAAGCTTTCTTT. Translation: CASSERGDNTEAFF.